This T cell receptor beta chain was obtained from a study of cytomegalovirus exposure and HLA in healthy donors. Study results and limitations: Per published reports, the classifier diagnosed cytomegalovirus status with high specificity and sensitivity.

This clone was detected once. Its antigen is unidentified. Germline trimming cut 0 bases from V and 1 base from J; bases unmatched to any gene: 5. This CDR3 region has 17 residues. Germline CDR1 and CDR2: SGHTA and FQGNSA. A multiplex PCR was run with 60 Vbeta primers and 13 Jbeta primers. Sequenced by immunoSEQ multiplex PCR; TCRdb stores in-frame clones only, minus some. The sample has hundreds of thousands of clones, 75% to 80% seen once. Input material: PBMCs. The clonotype originates from a young man in good health and CMV-seronegative. The J gene is TRBJ1-2, the V gene TRBV7-2; 10 bases agree with TRBD1. The CDR3 is CASSLAFRDRGNYGYTF. DNA of the CDR3: TGTGCCAGCAGCTTAGCTTTCCGGGACAGGGGTAACTATGGCTACACCTTC.